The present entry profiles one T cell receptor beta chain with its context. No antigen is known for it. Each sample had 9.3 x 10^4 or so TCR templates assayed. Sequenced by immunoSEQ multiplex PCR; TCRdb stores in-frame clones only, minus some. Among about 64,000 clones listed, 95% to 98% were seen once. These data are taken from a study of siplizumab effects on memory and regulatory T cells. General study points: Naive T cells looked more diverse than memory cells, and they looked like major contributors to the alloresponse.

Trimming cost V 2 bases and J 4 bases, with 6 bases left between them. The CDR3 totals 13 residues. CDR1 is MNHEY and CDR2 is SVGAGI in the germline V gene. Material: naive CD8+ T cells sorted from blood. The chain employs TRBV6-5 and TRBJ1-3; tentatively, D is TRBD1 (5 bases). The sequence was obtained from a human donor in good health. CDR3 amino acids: CASSYGAGNTIYF. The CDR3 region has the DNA TGTGCCAGCAGTTACGGGGCGGGAAACACCATATATTTT.